The clone carrying this TCR beta chain turned up a few times. Its target is not known. 60 Vbeta and 13 Jbeta primers were used in PCR. TCRdb's copy holds only in-frame clones and misses some; the assay was immunoSEQ multiplex PCR. The sample lists about 120,000 clones; 75% to 90% were seen once. This record comes from a study of cytomegalovirus exposure and HLA in healthy donors. Across the study: For the roughly 400 genotyped donors, around 76% fell within the Caucasian-associated ancestry cluster.

Germline-derived CDR1 and CDR2 are SNHLY and FYNNEI. CDR3 size: 15 residues. Trimming took 1 base from V and 0 from J, leaving 7 bases between them. Whole-study results and caveats: Reports showed the classifier diagnosing cytomegalovirus status with high specificity and sensitivity. There were some V segments, including TRBV6-2 and TRBV6-3, excluded as indistinguishable.

This TCR was sampled from a man aged 40-55 years in good health and CMV-seronegative. This chain joins TRBV2 and TRBJ1-5; D unresolved. The source material was PBMCs. As DNA, the CDR3 is TGTGCCAGCAGTGAAGGGCAGTATAGCAATCAGCCCCAGCATTTT. The encoded protein is CASSEGQYSNQPQHF.